This entry lists 8 T cell receptor beta chains sequenced from one sample in a study of human T cells and chemical hapten exposure. As for time point: pre-sensitization, week 0. Treatment: therapeutic diphenylcyclopropenone sensitization with weekly scalp DPC. TCRdb analysed the RACE reads with MiXCR anew, one entry per CDR3 protein. The sample has more than 300,000 distinct CDR3 sequences; more than 4.5% are singletons. The material sequenced was whole blood, taken in connection with sensitization to the hapten diphenylcyclopropenone (DPC). The receptors come from a woman aged 45-60 years with alopecia areata. Some clones in this sample may be carry-over from other donors' samples.

The V gene is TRBV20-1, the J gene TRBJ1-5; TRBD1 might be the D (6 bases). The CDR3 covers 14 residues. CDR1 is DFQATT, CDR2 SNEGSKA, per germline (reference sequence). V dropped 4 bases and J dropped 0 bases, with 10 bases sitting between them. Written as DNA, the CDR3 is TGCAGTGCTAAGGACAGTTATAGCAATCAGCCCCAGCATTTT. This gives the protein CSAKDSYSNQPQHF.

This chain connects TRBV6-5 to TRBJ2-1, with 13 bases aligning to TRBD2. Germline-derived CDR1 and CDR2 are MNHEY and SVGAGI. J was trimmed by 12 bases and V by 2 bases; bases with no gene match: 7. There are 15 residues in the CDR3. CDR3 sequence (DNA): TGTGCCAGCAGTTACGGGACTAGCGGGATGAGTTTGCAGTTCTTC. It codes for CASSYGTSGMSLQFF.

J is TRBJ1-1 and V is TRBV20-1; tentative D call: TRBD1 (5 bases). The CDR3 has 15 residues. Germline V gene lookup returns CDR1 DFQATT and CDR2 SNEGSKA (reference sequence). With 0 bases removed from V and 1 base from J, the gap between germline ends came to 12 bases. The CDR3 DNA sequence: TGCAGTGCTAGAGATCGGGAGGGGTCGAACACTGAAGCTTTCTTT. Translated, it gives CSARDREGSNTEAFF.

This clonotype was observed a handful of times. The V gene is TRBV29-1, the J gene TRBJ1-2; 10 bases map to TRBD1. Germline CDR1 SQVTM, CDR2 ANQGSEA. Unmatched junction bases numbered 8, after V lost 6 bases and J lost 4 bases. This CDR3 contains 14 residues. In DNA form, the CDR3 reads TGCAGCGTCAGAGAGACAGGGGGCGCCTATGGCTACACCTTC. This sequence encodes CSVRETGGAYGYTF.

This clonotype was seen at least ten times. V and J are TRBV6-2 or TRBV6-3 and TRBJ1-5, with D perhaps TRBD1 (6 bases). The CDR3 is 16 residues long. Germline-derived CDR1 and CDR2 are MNHEY and SVGEGT. Between the trimmed V and J ends, which lost 4 bases and 4 bases, there was a span of 17 bases. CDR3 DNA sequence: TGTGCCAGCAGTTTTACGGACAGCACGGTAAATCAGCCCCAGCATTTT. It translates to CASSFTDSTVNQPQHF.

A few counts support this clonotype. The V and J genes are TRBV12-3 or TRBV12-4 and TRBJ2-5; the D gene is possibly TRBD2 (5 bases). CDR3 size: 13 residues. Deletions cut 6 bases from V and 3 bases from J, with 11 bases between. CDR3 region: CASSNSAKETQYF. As DNA, the CDR3 is TGTGCCAGCAGCAATAGCGCAAAAGAGACCCAGTACTTC.

CDR3 in amino acids: CASSEGFGDLYNSPLHF. CDR3 sequence (DNA): TGTGCCAGCAGTGAAGGGTTTGGTGACCTCTATAATTCACCCCTCCACTTT. The rearrangement links TRBV2 to TRBJ1-6, with D uncertain. V was clipped by 1 base and J by 3 bases, with 13 bases between them. The CDR3 is made up of 17 amino acids. Germline V CDR1 and CDR2: SNHLY, FYNNEI.

This clonotype showed up just a few times. The genes are TRBV12-5 and TRBJ2-7; 11 bases line up with TRBD2. The CDR3 sequence is 14 residues long. The germline V gene has CDR1 LGHNT and CDR2 FRNRAP. V shed 11 bases and J 2 bases; nucleotides not matched to a gene: 8. The DNA for the CDR3 is TGTGCTGGCAAAGGGACTAGCGGTCCCTACGAGCAGTACTTC. The encoded protein is CAGKGTSGPYEQYF.